The 9 T cell receptor beta chains below come from one sample, sequenced in a study of blood T cell repertoires in COVID-19. TCRdb's table, derived via immunoSEQ multiplex PCR, lists solely in-frame clones and lacks some. The sample records 300,000 to 450,000 clones, 75% to 90% being singletons. Sequencing was carried out using peripheral blood. These receptors all come from a woman aged 18-29 years with acute or convalescent COVID-19.

The V gene is TRBV9, the J gene TRBJ1-2; TRBD1 aligns across 10 bases. V lost 0 bases and J lost 8; bases outside the gene matches: 7. This CDR3 region has 15 residues. Germline CDR1 reads SGDLS; CDR2 reads YYNGEE. CDR3 coding DNA: TGTGCCAGCAGCGTAGACGGACAGGGGGTTGGAGGCTACACCTTC. Translating gives CASSVDGQGVGGYTF.

The V call is TRBV4-2, the J call TRBJ2-1; 10 bases map to TRBD2. J lost 2 bases, V lost 0 bases, and 1 base had no gene match. Germline assignment: CDR1 LGHNA and CDR2 YNFKEQ. There are 16 residues in the CDR3. DNA for the CDR3: TGTGCCAGCAGCCAAGATGGGACTAGCGCCTACAATGAGCAGTTCTTC. It encodes CASSQDGTSAYNEQFF.

This chain links TRBV7-3 with TRBJ2-5; weak D call: TRBD1 (6 bases). Looked up from germline, CDR1 is SGHTA and CDR2 is FQGTGA. V was trimmed by 3 bases and J by 2 bases, leaving 13 bases between them. CDR3 length: 15 residues. The CDR3 nucleotides read TGTGCCAGCAGCTTCCGGGGACAACCACAAGAGACCCAGTACTTC. Amino acid sequence: CASSFRGQPQETQYF. Complete variable domain (other parts from reference TRBV7-3 and TRBJ2-5): GAGVSQTPSNKVTEKGKYVELRCDPISGHTALYWYRQSLGQGPEFLIYFQGTGAADDSGLPNDRFFAVRPEGSVSTLKIQRTERGDSAVYLCASSFRGQPQETQYFGPGTRLLVL.

The chain joins TRBV6-4 to TRBJ2-1; 7 bases match TRBD1. Losses at the gene ends were 2 bases for V and 10 bases for J; bases not matched to a gene: 5. CDR1 and CDR2 from the germline V gene are MRHNA and SNTAGT. The CDR3 is 13 amino acids. The CDR3 sequence is CASSDQPGGEQFF. CDR3 nucleotides: TGTGCCAGCAGTGACCAACCAGGGGGAGAGCAGTTCTTC.

The chain combines TRBV9 with TRBJ2-7; D is uncertain. Germline V gene data show CDR1 as SGDLS and CDR2 as YYNGEE. The length of the CDR3 is 14 residues. Trimming removed 0 bases at V and 3 bases at J, with 10 bases between. CDR3 amino acids: CASSVVADNYEQYF. CDR3 in DNA: TGTGCCAGCAGCGTAGTGGCAGATAACTACGAGCAGTACTTC.

The chain joins TRBV12-3 or TRBV12-4 to TRBJ2-2, with 7 bases that match TRBD1. After removal of 5 bases from V and 6 bases from J, the junction contained 3 bases not matched to a gene. The CDR3 has 13 residues. The chain's CDR3 is CASSRQGPGELFF. CDR3 nucleotide sequence: TGTGCCAGCAGTCGACAGGGTCCCGGGGAGCTGTTTTTT.

V and J are TRBV24-1 and TRBJ2-3, with TRBD2 matching 8 bases. The CDR3 covers 13 residues. Germline values: CDR1 KGHDR, CDR2 SFDVKD. The V gene end was trimmed by 7 bases and the J gene end by 8 bases; junction bases not matched to a gene: 7. This CDR3 is CATRQAGVVTQYF. CDR3 nucleotide sequence: TGTGCCACCAGACAAGCGGGAGTAGTTACGCAGTATTTT.

The chain recombines TRBV5-1 with TRBJ1-3; D is undetermined. V gave up 0 bases and J gave up 0 bases, with 7 bases separating them. Per the germline V gene, CDR1 is SGHRS and CDR2 is YFSETQ. The CDR3 spans 15 residues. The CDR3, as DNA: TGCGCCAGCAGCTTGGATAGTCACTCTGGAAACACCATATATTTT. The encoded protein is CASSLDSHSGNTIYF.

This chain links TRBV10-2 with TRBJ1-4; a possible D gene is TRBD1 (6 bases). The germline V and J ends were trimmed by 6 bases and 4 bases, with 12 bases remaining between them. CDR3 length: 14 amino acids. Germline CDR1 is WSHSY and CDR2 is SAAADI. CDR3 bases: TGCGCCAGCAGCCCAAGAGGGGGTAATGAAAAACTGTTTTTT. It specifies CASSPRGGNEKLFF.